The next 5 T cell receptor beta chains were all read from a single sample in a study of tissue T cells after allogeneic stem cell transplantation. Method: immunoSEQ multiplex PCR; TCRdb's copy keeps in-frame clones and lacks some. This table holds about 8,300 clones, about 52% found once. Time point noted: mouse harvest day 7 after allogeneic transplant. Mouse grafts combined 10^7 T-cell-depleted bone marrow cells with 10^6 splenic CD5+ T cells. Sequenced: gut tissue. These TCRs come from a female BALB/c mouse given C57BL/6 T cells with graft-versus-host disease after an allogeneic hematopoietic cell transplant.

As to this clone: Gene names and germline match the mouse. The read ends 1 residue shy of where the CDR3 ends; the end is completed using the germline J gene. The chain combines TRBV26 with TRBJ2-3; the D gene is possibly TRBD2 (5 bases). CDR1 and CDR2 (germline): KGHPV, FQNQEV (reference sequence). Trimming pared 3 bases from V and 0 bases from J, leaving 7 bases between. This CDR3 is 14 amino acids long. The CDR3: CASSLRTSAETLYF. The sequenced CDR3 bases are TGTGCCAGCAGTCTACGGACTAGTGCAGAAACGCTGTAT.

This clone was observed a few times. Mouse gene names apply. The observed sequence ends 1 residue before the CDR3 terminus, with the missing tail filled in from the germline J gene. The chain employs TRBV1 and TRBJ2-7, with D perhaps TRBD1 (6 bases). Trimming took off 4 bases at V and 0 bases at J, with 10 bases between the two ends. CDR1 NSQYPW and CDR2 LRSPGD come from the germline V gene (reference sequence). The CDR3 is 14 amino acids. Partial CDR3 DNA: TGCACCTGCAGTGGGACAGCTGTCTCCTATGAACAGTAC. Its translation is CTCSGTAVSYEQY. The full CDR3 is CTCSGTAVSYEQYF.

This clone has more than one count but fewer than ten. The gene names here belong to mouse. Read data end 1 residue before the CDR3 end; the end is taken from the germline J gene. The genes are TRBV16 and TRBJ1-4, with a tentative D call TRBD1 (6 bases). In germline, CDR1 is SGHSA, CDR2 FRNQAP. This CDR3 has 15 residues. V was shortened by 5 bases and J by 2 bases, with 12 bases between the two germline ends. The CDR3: CASSLTGASNERLFF. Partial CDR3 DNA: TGTGCAAGCAGCCTTACGGGGGCCTCCAACGAAAGATTATTT.

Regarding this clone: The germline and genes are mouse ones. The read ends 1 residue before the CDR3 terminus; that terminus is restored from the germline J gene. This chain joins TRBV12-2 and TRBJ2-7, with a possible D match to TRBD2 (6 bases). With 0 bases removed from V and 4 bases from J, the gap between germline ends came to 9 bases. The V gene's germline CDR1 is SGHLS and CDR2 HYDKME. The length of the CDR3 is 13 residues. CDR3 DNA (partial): TGTGCCAGCTCTCTCGTCGGGGGGTATGAACAGTAC. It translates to CASSLVGGYEQY. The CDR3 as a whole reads CASSLVGGYEQYF.

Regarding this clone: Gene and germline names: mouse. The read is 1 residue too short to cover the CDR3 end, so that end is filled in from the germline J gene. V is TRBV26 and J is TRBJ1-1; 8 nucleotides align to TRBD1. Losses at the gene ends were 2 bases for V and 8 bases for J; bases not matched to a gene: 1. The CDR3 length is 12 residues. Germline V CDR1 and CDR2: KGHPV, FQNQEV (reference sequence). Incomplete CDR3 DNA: TGTGCCAGCAGTCTGCGGACAGGGGAAGTCTTC. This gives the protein CASSLRTGEVF. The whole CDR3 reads CASSLRTGEVFF.